Below are 24 T cell receptor beta chains sequenced from a single sample in a study of spatial heterogeneity in lung cancer. TCRdb re-called the 5' RACE reads with MiXCR, one entry per CDR3 protein. Of 95,000 to 130,000 distinct CDR3 sequences detected, over 9% appear once; the ten largest clones hold 16%. Noted time point: blood at routine non-recurrence follow-up after resection. Sequencing covered unsorted whole RNA taken from tumor, nontumor lung or frozen PBMC. The sequencing used PBMCs, collected at follow-up. Every receptor here comes from a male donor with early-stage non-small cell lung cancer.

The chain combines TRBV24-1 with TRBJ2-1; 7 bases line up with TRBD1. The CDR3 runs to 14 residues. Per the germline V gene, CDR1 is KGHDR and CDR2 is SFDVKD. The J segment lost 3 bases and the V segment lost 5 bases, leaving 3 bases of the junction unmatched. The CDR3, as DNA: TGTGCCACCAGTGGACAGGGTTACTACAATGAGCAGTTCTTC. Protein: CATSGQGYYNEQFF.

This clonotype was seen repeatedly, ten times or more. This chain links TRBV6-5 with TRBJ2-7; TRBD2 aligns across 12 bases. V was pared by 2 bases and J by 4 bases, with 6 bases of the junction left unmatched. The germline gives CDR1 MNHEY, CDR2 SVGAGI. The CDR3 has 16 amino acids. The chain's CDR3 is CASSYASGGALYEQYF. In DNA, the CDR3 is TGTGCCAGCAGTTACGCTAGCGGGGGGGCGTTATACGAGCAGTACTTC.

This clonotype was picked up a small number of times. V is TRBV9 and J is TRBJ2-5; 10 nucleotides line up with TRBD2. The V and J ends lost 4 bases and 1 base, in that order; junction bases with no gene match: 16. This CDR3 has 19 amino acids. Germline lookup yields CDR1 SGDLS and CDR2 YYNGEE. The CDR3 DNA follows: TGTGCCAGCAGCACTCATAGCGGGGGGCCTGACTACTTCCAAGAGACCCAGTACTTC. This gives the protein CASSTHSGGPDYFQETQYF.

This clonotype was seen at least ten times. The chain combines TRBV7-9 with TRBJ2-5, with no clear D. The CDR3 runs to 13 residues. Germline V CDR1 and CDR2: SEHNR, FQNEAQ (reference sequence). Trimming took 8 bases from V and 3 from J, leaving 13 bases between them. The CDR3 region is CASGKGAKETQYF. CDR3 bases: TGTGCCAGCGGAAAAGGAGCCAAAGAGACCCAGTACTTC.

This clonotype counts as large. This chain connects TRBV13 to TRBJ2-1, with TRBD1 identical over 10 bases. Germline CDR1 reads PRHDT; CDR2 reads FYEKMQ (reference sequence). This CDR3 has 14 amino acids. V was clipped by 6 bases and J by 9 bases; unmatched bases: 8. CDR3 in amino acids: CASSIGQGVGEQFF. The CDR3, as DNA: TGTGCCAGCAGTATAGGACAGGGGGTAGGTGAGCAGTTCTTC.

V and J are TRBV5-4 and TRBJ1-1; D possibly corresponds to TRBD1 (5 bases). Trimming pared 4 bases from V and 1 base from J, leaving 14 bases between. The germline gives CDR1 SGHNT, CDR2 YYREEE (reference sequence). The CDR3 length is 15 residues. CDR3 in amino acids: CASSPSGAANTEAFF. CDR3 in DNA: TGTGCCAGCAGCCCCTCCGGGGCGGCGAACACTGAAGCTTTCTTT.

The V and J genes are TRBV5-4 and TRBJ2-1; 7 bases line up with TRBD1. The CDR3 totals 19 residues. Germline CDR1 SGHNT, CDR2 YYREEE (reference sequence). Trimming cost V 0 bases and J 7 bases; bases outside gene matches: 19. CDR3 residues: CASSLAYAPGSGGFNEQFF. CDR3 DNA: TGTGCCAGCAGCTTGGCCTACGCGCCCGGTTCAGGGGGTTTTAATGAGCAGTTCTTC.

This clonotype has a count of ten or more. This chain connects TRBV28 to TRBJ1-2; D call uncertain. The germline V and J ends were trimmed by 8 bases and 9 bases, with 19 bases remaining between them. This CDR3 has 13 amino acids. Per germline, CDR1 MDHEN and CDR2 SYDVKM. The CDR3 DNA reads TGTGCCAGCGGAACACCCGGGGATCTGAGCTACACCTTC. This gives the protein CASGTPGDLSYTF.

CDR3 nucleotides: TGTGCCAGCAGATGGGATTACGAGCAGTACTTC. It specifies CASRWDYEQYF. The rearrangement uses TRBV6-2 or TRBV6-3 and TRBJ2-7; D is unclear. There are 11 residues in the CDR3. V dropped 6 bases and J dropped 4 bases, with 7 bases sitting between them. The germline gives CDR1 MNHEY, CDR2 SVGEGT.

This clonotype was counted only a few times. The chain links TRBV5-4 to TRBJ2-6; possibly TRBD2 for D (5 bases). Germline CDR1 is SGHNT and CDR2 is YYREEE (reference sequence). CDR3 size: 15 residues. The V end lost 3 bases, the J end lost 4 bases, and 11 bases lay between the germline ends. The DNA for the CDR3 is TGTGCCAGCAGCTCGAAAGGGAGAGGGGCCAACGTCCTGACTTTC. Protein product: CASSSKGRGANVLTF.

The sample holds a few counts of this clonotype. V gene TRBV7-2 combines with J gene TRBJ1-5; the D gene is possibly TRBD1 (5 bases). V was shortened by 5 bases and J by 5 bases, with 10 bases between the two germline ends. The CDR3 consists of 13 residues. The germline V gene has CDR1 SGHTA and CDR2 FQGNSA. The CDR3 loop reads CASSRQYDQPQHF. In DNA, the CDR3 is TGTGCCAGCAGCAGACAGTACGATCAGCCCCAGCATTTT.

The chain is built from TRBV9 and TRBJ2-3; possibly TRBD1 or TRBD2 for D (5 bases each). This CDR3 has 12 amino acids. With 4 bases removed from V and 7 bases from J, the gap between germline ends came to 10 bases. Germline V lookup: CDR1 SGDLS, CDR2 YYNGEE. The DNA for the CDR3 is TGTGCCAGCAGCCCCGAGGGGAATACGCAGTATTTT. Encoded protein: CASSPEGNTQYF.

This clonotype showed up just a few times. The rearrangement links TRBV14 to TRBJ2-7, with 7 bases aligning to TRBD1. The J segment lost 1 base and the V segment lost 4 bases, leaving 4 bases of the junction unmatched. The CDR3 loop spans 14 amino acids. Looked up from germline, CDR1 is SGHDN and CDR2 is FVKESK. The CDR3 nucleotides read TGTGCCAGCAGCCCCTGGGACAGATCCTACGAGCAGTACTTC. It specifies CASSPWDRSYEQYF. The whole variable domain, remainder taken from reference TRBV14 and TRBJ2-7, is EAGVTQFPSHSVIEKGQTVTLRCDPISGHDNLYWYRRVMGKEIKFLLHFVKESKQDESGMPNNRFLAERTGGTYSTLKVQPAELEDSGVYFCASSPWDRSYEQYFGPGTRLTVT.

This clonotype was counted many times. The genes are TRBV29-1 and TRBJ1-1, with 7 bases aligning to TRBD1. The V gene end was trimmed by 7 bases and the J gene end by 1 base; junction bases not matched to a gene: 6. Per the germline V gene, CDR1 is SQVTM and CDR2 is ANQGSEA. There are 13 residues in the CDR3. This CDR3 reads CSAAGQANTEAFF. In DNA, the CDR3 is TGCAGCGCCGCAGGACAGGCGAACACTGAAGCTTTCTTT.

The V and J genes are TRBV2 and TRBJ2-6; D tentatively reads TRBD1 or TRBD2 (7 bases each). Germline lookup yields CDR1 SNHLY and CDR2 FYNNEI. This CDR3 is built from 17 residues. Trimming stripped 5 bases from V and 4 bases from J, with 18 bases between. CDR3 nucleotide sequence: TGTGCCAGCAGTAAGGGAGGGGGCGCTGGCGGGGCCAACGTCCTGACTTTC. This sequence encodes CASSKGGGAGGANVLTF.

V and J are TRBV4-3 and TRBJ2-5; D tentatively fits TRBD1 or TRBD2 (5 bases each). Looked up from germline, CDR1 is LGHNA and CDR2 is YSLEER. The CDR3 covers 14 residues. The V end lost 4 bases, the J end lost 5 bases, and 14 bases lay between the germline ends. The CDR3 sequence is CASSPGPGEETQYF. The CDR3 bases are TGCGCCAGCAGCCCGGGACCTGGAGAGGAGACCCAGTACTTC.

The table lists this clonotype with many counts. The chain is built from TRBV27 and TRBJ1-6; TRBD1 matches 7 bases. The CDR3 length is 14 residues. The V gene's germline CDR1 is MNHEY and CDR2 SMNVEV (reference sequence). V trimming: 7 bases; J trimming: 6 bases; junction bases outside the gene matches: 6. The CDR3: CASNRQGPNSPLHF. Here the CDR3 DNA reads TGTGCCAGCAACCGACAGGGTCCTAATTCACCCCTCCACTTT.

This clonotype appeared a few times. This chain joins TRBV13 and TRBJ2-3, with 9 bases that match TRBD1. This CDR3 contains 15 residues. V lost 5 bases and J lost 4; bases outside the gene matches: 7. Germline CDR1 and CDR2: PRHDT and FYEKMQ (reference sequence). Here the CDR3 DNA reads TGTGCCAGCAGCCTCGAGGGACAGGGCCCAGATACGCAGTATTTT. Protein product: CASSLEGQGPDTQYF.

This clonotype was counted at least ten times. J is TRBJ2-7 and V is TRBV20-1; D remains unclear. CDR1 is DFQATT and CDR2 is SNEGSKA in the germline V gene (reference sequence). The CDR3 sequence is 16 residues long. The V end was cut by 6 bases, the J end by 2 bases, with 23 bases between. The CDR3 reads CSAPRVAAFHPYEQYF. CDR3 nucleotide sequence: TGCAGTGCCCCAAGGGTGGCAGCTTTTCACCCCTACGAGCAGTACTTC.

This clonotype was counted many times. The rearrangement uses TRBV2 and TRBJ2-3, with D tentatively TRBD2 (6 bases). Germline V gives CDR1 SNHLY, CDR2 FYNNEI. V lost 5 bases and J lost 3, with 12 bases in between. This CDR3 has 14 residues. The CDR3 is CASSPLAGTDTQYF. The CDR3 region has the DNA TGTGCCAGCAGTCCTCTGGCGGGGACAGATACGCAGTATTTT. The full variable domain, in which reference TRBV2 and TRBJ2-3 provide the parts outside the CDR3, is EPEVTQTPSHQVTQMGQEVILRCVPISNHLYFYWYRQILGQKVEFLVSFYNNEISEKSEIFDDQFSVERPDGSNFTLKIRSTKLEDSAMYFCASSPLAGTDTQYFGPGTRLTVL.

The chain carries TRBV15 and TRBJ1-2; 7 nucleotides agree with TRBD1. The CDR3 loop spans 13 amino acids. Germline V gene lookup returns CDR1 LNHNV and CDR2 YYDKDF (reference sequence). V was pared by 11 bases and J by 4 bases, with 10 bases of the junction left unmatched. Written as DNA, the CDR3 is TGTGCCTCCTCCGGACAGGCACTCTATGGCTACACCTTC. Translating gives CASSGQALYGYTF.

This clonotype appeared a few times. The chain links TRBV27 to TRBJ2-3, with a tentative D call TRBD2 (5 bases). The CDR3 sequence is 14 residues long. Germline CDR1 is MNHEY and CDR2 is SMNVEV (reference sequence). The V and J ends lost 5 bases and 4 bases respectively, with 13 bases between them. CDR3 in DNA: TGTGCCAGCAGTCTCGGGATGTTGGCAGATACGCAGTATTTT. It is translated as CASSLGMLADTQYF.

This clonotype was observed a handful of times. V usage is TRBV7-8 and J usage is TRBJ2-7; no clear D. V was trimmed by 5 bases and J by 2 bases, leaving 13 bases between them. CDR3 size: 14 residues. Germline V gives CDR1 SGHVS, CDR2 FQNEAQ. In DNA form, the CDR3 reads TGTGCCAGCAGCCCCGGTAGGTTTACCTACGAGCAGTACTTC. Residues: CASSPGRFTYEQYF. Variable domain in full (rest from reference TRBV7-8 and TRBJ2-7): GAGVSQSPRYKVAKRGQDVALRCDPISGHVSLFWYQQALGQGPEFLTYFQNEAQLDKSGLPSDRFFAERPEGSVSTLKIQRTQQEDSAVYLCASSPGRFTYEQYFGPGTRLTVT.

This clonotype has a count of ten or more. V and J are TRBV7-9 and TRBJ2-7; 7 bases are a match to TRBD1. This CDR3 spans 15 amino acids. V lost 5 bases to trimming and J lost 2 bases; unmatched junction nucleotides: 9. Germline lookup yields CDR1 SEHNR and CDR2 FQNEAQ (reference sequence). CDR3 sequence (DNA): TGTGCCAGCAGCCCATTGAGACAGGGAGCCTACGAGCAGTACTTC. Translated, it gives CASSPLRQGAYEQYF. The full variable domain, completed using reference TRBV7-9 and TRBJ2-7, is DTGVSQNPRHKITKRGQNVTFRCDPISEHNRLYWYRQTLGQGPEFLTYFQNEAQLEKSRLLSDRFSAERPKGSFSTLEIQRTEQGDSAMYLCASSPLRQGAYEQYFGPGTRLTVT.